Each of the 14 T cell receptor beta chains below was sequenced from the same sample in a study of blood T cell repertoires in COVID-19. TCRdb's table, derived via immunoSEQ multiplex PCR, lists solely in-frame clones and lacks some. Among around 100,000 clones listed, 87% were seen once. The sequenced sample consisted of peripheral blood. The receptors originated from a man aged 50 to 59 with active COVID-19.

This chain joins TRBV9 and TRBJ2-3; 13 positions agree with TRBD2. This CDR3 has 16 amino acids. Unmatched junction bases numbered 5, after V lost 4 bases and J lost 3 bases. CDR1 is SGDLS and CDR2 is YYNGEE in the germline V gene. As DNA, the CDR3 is TGTGCCAGCAGCCCACTAGCGGGGGGGATGACAGATACGCAGTATTTT. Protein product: CASSPLAGGMTDTQYF.

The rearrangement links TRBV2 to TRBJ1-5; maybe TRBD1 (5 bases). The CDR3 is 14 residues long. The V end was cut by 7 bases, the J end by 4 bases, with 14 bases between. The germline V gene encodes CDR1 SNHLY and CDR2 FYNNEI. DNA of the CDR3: TGTGCCAGCATGGCGGACAAATCTAATCAGCCCCAGCATTTT. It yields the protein CASMADKSNQPQHF.

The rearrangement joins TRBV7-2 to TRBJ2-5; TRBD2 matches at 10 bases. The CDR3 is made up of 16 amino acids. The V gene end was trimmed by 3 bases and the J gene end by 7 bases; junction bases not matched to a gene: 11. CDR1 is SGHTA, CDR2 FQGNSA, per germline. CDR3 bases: TGTGCCAGCAGCTTCACTCCTAGCGGGGGAGCCCCGACCCAGTACTTC. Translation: CASSFTPSGGAPTQYF.

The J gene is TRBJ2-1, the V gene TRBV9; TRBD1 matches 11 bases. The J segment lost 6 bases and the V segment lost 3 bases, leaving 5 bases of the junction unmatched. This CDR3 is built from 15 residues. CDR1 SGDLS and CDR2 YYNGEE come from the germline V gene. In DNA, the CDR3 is TGTGCCAGCAGCGGGACCGGGACAGGGGGCAATGAGCAGTTCTTC. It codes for CASSGTGTGGNEQFF.

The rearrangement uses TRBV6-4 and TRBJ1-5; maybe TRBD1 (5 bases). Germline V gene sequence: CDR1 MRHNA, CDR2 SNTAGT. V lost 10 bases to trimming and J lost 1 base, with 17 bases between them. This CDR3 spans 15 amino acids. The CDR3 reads CATSREGGSNQPQHF. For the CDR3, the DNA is TGTGCCACCAGCAGGGAGGGTGGCAGCAATCAGCCCCAGCATTTT.

The CDR3 region is CASSENSGFLETQYF. CDR3 sequence (DNA): TGTGCCAGCAGTGAAAACTCAGGGTTTTTGGAGACCCAGTACTTC. J is TRBJ2-5 and V is TRBV6-1; perhaps TRBD1 as D (5 bases). The CDR3 is 15 residues long. Germline values: CDR1 MNHNS, CDR2 SASEGT. V was clipped by 2 bases and J by 5 bases, with 15 bases between them.

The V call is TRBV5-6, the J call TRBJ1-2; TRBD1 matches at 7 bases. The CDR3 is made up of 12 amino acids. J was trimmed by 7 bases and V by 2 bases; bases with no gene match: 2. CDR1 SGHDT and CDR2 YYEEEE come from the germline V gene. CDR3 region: CASSLRGLGYTF. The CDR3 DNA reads TGTGCCAGCAGCTTAAGGGGGCTTGGCTACACCTTC.

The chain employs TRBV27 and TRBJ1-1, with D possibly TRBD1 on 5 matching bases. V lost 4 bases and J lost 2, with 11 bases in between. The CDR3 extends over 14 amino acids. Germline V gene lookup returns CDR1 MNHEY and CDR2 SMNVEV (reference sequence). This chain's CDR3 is CASSSYGGNTEAFF. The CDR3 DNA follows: TGTGCCAGCAGTTCCTACGGGGGAAACACTGAAGCTTTCTTT.

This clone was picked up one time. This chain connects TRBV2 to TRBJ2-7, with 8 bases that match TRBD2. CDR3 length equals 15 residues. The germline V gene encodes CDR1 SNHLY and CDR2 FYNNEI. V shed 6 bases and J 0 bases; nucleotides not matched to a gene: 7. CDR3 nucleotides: TGTGCCAGCAGGAGTGAGCGGGGGACCTCCTACGAGCAGTACTTC. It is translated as CASRSERGTSYEQYF.

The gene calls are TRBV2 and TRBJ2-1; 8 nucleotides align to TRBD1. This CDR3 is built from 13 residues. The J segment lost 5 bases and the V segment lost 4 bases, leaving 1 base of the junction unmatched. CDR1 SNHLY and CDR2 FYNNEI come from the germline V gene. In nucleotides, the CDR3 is TGTGCCAGCAGTGGGACAGGGAACAATGAGCAGTTCTTC. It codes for CASSGTGNNEQFF.

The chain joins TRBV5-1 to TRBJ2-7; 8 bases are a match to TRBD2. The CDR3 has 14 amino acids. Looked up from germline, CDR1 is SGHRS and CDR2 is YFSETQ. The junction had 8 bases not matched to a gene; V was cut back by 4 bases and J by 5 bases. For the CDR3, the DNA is TGCGCCAGCAGCCCGAACGGGGGGGTCCACGAGCAGTACTTC. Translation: CASSPNGGVHEQYF.

CDR3 protein: CASRLQTEAFF. As DNA, the CDR3 is TGTGCCAGCAGGCTACAGACTGAAGCTTTCTTT. The V and J genes are TRBV11-2 and TRBJ1-1; no definite D call. The CDR3 runs 11 residues. Germline V gives CDR1 SGHAT, CDR2 FQNNGV. V lost 6 bases and J 5 bases, leaving 7 bases between the germline ends.

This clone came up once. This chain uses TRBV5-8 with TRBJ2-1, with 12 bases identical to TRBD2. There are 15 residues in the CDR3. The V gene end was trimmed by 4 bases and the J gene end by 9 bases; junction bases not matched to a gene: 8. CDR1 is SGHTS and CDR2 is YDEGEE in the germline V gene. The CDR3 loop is CASSSGLAGFVEQFF. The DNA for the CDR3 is TGTGCCAGCAGCAGCGGACTAGCGGGGTTCGTTGAGCAGTTCTTC. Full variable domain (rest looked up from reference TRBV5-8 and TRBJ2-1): EAGVTQSPTHLIKTRGQQATLRCSPISGHTSVYWYQQALGLGLQFLLWYDEGEERNRGNFPPRFSGRQFPNYSSELNVNALELEDSALYLCASSSGLAGFVEQFFGPGTRLTVL.

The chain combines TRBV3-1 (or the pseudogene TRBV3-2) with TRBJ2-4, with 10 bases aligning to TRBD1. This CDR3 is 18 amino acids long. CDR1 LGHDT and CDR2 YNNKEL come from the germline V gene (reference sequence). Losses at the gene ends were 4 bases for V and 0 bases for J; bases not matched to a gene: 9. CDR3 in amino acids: CASSPGTGVILAKNIQYF. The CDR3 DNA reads TGTGCCAGCAGCCCCGGGACAGGGGTTATCTTAGCCAAAAACATTCAGTACTTC.